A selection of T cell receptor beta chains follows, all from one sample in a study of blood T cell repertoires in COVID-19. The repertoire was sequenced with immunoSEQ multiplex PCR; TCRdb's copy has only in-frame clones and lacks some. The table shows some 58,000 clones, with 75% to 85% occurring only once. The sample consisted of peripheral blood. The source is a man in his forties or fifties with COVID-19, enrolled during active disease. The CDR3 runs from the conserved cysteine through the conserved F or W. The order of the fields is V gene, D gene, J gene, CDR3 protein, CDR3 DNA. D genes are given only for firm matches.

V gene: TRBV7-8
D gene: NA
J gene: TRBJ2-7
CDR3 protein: CASSLGTGHGEQYF
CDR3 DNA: TGTGCCAGCAGCTTAGGTACGGGTCACGGGGAGCAGTACTTC

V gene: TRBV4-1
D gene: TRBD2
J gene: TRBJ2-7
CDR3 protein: CASSQVFVQRGLYEQYF
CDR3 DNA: TGCGCCAGCAGCCAAGTTTTCGTCCAGCGGGGTCTCTACGAGCAGTACTTC

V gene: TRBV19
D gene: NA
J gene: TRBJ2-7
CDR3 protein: CASSTTRAYEQYF
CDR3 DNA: TGTGCCAGTAGTACAACCAGGGCCTACGAGCAGTACTTC

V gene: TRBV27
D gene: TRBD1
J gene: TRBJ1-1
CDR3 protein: CASSLQTGGNTEAFF
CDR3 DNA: TGTGCCAGCAGCCTCCAAACAGGGGGGAACACTGAAGCTTTCTTT

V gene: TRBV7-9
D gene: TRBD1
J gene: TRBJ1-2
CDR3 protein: CASSFPDRDYYGYTF
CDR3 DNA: TGTGCCAGCAGCTTCCCGGACAGGGACTACTATGGCTACACCTTC

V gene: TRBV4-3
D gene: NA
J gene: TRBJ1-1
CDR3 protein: CASSQDRGIEAFF
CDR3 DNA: TGCGCCAGCAGCCAAGACAGGGGAATTGAAGCTTTCTTT

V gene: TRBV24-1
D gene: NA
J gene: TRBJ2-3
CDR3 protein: CATSDELADTQYF
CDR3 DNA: TGTGCCACCAGTGACGAACTAGCAGATACGCAGTATTTT

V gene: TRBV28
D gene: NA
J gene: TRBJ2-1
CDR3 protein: CASSPVDTGEQFF
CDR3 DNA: TGTGCCAGCAGCCCCGTCGACACTGGTGAGCAGTTCTTC

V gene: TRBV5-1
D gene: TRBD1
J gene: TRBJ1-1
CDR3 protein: CASSLYQGATEAFF
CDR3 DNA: TGCGCCAGCAGCTTGTACCAGGGGGCCACTGAAGCTTTCTTT

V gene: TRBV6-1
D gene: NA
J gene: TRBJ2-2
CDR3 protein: CASSEETGNTGELFF
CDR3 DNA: TGTGCCAGCAGTGAGGAGACAGGGAACACCGGGGAGCTGTTTTTT

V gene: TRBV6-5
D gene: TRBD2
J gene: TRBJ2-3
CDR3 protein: CASSLREGDTQYF
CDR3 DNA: TGTGCCAGCAGTCTGAGGGAGGGGGATACGCAGTATTTT